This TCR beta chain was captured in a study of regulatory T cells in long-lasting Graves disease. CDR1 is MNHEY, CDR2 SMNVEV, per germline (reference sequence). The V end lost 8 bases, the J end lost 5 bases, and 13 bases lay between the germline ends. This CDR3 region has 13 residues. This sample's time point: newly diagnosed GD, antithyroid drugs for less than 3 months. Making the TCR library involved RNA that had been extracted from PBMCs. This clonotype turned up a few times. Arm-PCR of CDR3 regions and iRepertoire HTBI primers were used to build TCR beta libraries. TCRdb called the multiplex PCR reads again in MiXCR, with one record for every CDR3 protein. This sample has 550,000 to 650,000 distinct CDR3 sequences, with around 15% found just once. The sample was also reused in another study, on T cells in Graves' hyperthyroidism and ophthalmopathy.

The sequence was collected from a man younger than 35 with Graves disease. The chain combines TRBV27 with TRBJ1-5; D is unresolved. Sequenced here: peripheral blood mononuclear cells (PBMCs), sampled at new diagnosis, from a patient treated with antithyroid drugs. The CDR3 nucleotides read TGTGCCAGCGGACTGACCGCGTATCAGCCCCAGCATTTT. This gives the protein CASGLTAYQPQHF.